These 25 T cell receptor beta chains came from one sample sequenced in a study of T cell responses to AZD1222 COVID-19 vaccine. TCRdb's copy holds only in-frame clones and misses some; the assay was immunoSEQ multiplex PCR. The data show around 100,000 clones, more than 85% seen once. This specimen was peripheral blood, taken on day 0 of AZD1222 vaccination. The source of these receptors is an adult in good health.

In this sample, this clone turned up a few times. The chain recombines TRBV20-1 with TRBJ2-7, with D unclear. Deletions cut 2 bases from V and 3 bases from J, with 5 bases between. The CDR3 length is 11 residues. The germline CDR1 and CDR2 sequences are DFQATT and SNEGSKA (reference sequence). The CDR3 sequence: CSARSDYEQYF. The DNA for the CDR3 is TGCAGTGCTAGATCCGACTACGAGCAGTACTTC.

Only a few counts were recorded for this clone. The chain links TRBV5-1 to TRBJ2-7; 8 positions agree with TRBD1. Germline V gene data show CDR1 as SGHRS and CDR2 as YFSETQ. The V segment lost 2 bases and the J segment 0 bases; nucleotides outside the gene matches: 1. The CDR3 sequence is 14 residues long. CDR3 bases: TGCGCCAGCAGCTTCACAGGGGGCTCCTACGAGCAGTACTTC. It yields the protein CASSFTGGSYEQYF.

This CDR3 is CASSPLGNYGYTF. The CDR3 nucleotides are TGTGCCAGCAGCCCCTTAGGGAACTATGGCTACACCTTC. The rearrangement links TRBV14 to TRBJ1-2; D is uncertain. The CDR3 has 13 residues. Trimming removed 4 bases from V and 2 bases from J, with 8 bases in between. CDR1 SGHDN and CDR2 FVKESK come from the germline V gene.

The count of this clone is one. The chain combines TRBV6-4 with TRBJ2-3, with 10 positions matching TRBD2. Looked up from germline, CDR1 is MRHNA and CDR2 is SNTAGT. CDR3 size: 16 residues. V dropped 0 bases and J dropped 0; count of bases not matched to a gene: 0. CDR3 in amino acids: CASSDSAGGSTDTQYF. The CDR3 nucleotides read TGTGCCAGCAGTGACTCAGCGGGAGGGAGCACAGATACGCAGTATTTT.

This sequence joins TRBV7-3 and TRBJ1-2, with TRBD1 as a possible D gene (5 bases). Germline V CDR1 and CDR2: SGHTA, FQGTGA. There are 13 residues in the CDR3. Trimming removed 2 bases at V and 8 bases at J, with 12 bases between. CDR3 coding DNA: TGTGCCAGCAGCTTAGGGCAGGGTGGAGGCTACACCTTC. This codes for CASSLGQGGGYTF.

J is TRBJ1-1 and V is TRBV12-3 or TRBV12-4, with 8 bases lining up with TRBD1. The CDR3 runs to 13 residues. V gave up 5 bases and J gave up 11 bases; unmatched junction bases: 10. The CDR3 is CASSGPGQGMAFF. DNA of the CDR3: TGTGCCAGCAGTGGACCTGGACAGGGTATGGCTTTCTTT.

The genes are TRBV6-5 and TRBJ1-4; 10 positions match TRBD1. The germline gives CDR1 MNHEY, CDR2 SVGAGI. J was trimmed by 4 bases and V by 6 bases; bases with no gene match: 5. This CDR3 has 15 residues. CDR3 sequence reads: CASRDRGRGNEKLFF. The CDR3 DNA is TGTGCCAGCAGAGACAGGGGGCGTGGTAATGAAAAACTGTTTTTT.

The chain combines TRBV27 with TRBJ1-2; TRBD1 might be the D (6 bases). Trimming took off 1 base at V and 4 bases at J, with 10 bases between the two ends. Germline CDR1 MNHEY, CDR2 SMNVEV (reference sequence). The CDR3 runs 14 residues. This CDR3 reads CASSLLGGGYGYTF. In nucleotides, the CDR3 is TGTGCCAGCAGTTTATTGGGGGGCGGCTATGGCTACACCTTC.

The CDR3 nucleotides are TGTGCCAGCAGCGTACCTAGCGGGAGTTCGACCGGGGAGCTGTTTTTT. It codes for CASSVPSGSSTGELFF. The chain links TRBV5-4 to TRBJ2-2; 10 positions agree with TRBD2. Germline assignment: CDR1 SGHNT and CDR2 YYREEE (reference sequence). There are 16 residues in the CDR3. V lost 4 bases, J lost 5 bases, and 8 bases stayed unmatched.

The chain has TRBV10-3 and TRBJ1-1; no clear D. The CDR3 totals 13 residues. Germline lookup yields CDR1 ENHRY and CDR2 SYGVKD. Trimming pared 3 bases from V and 8 bases from J, leaving 13 bases between. CDR3 protein: CAISERREAEAFF. DNA for the CDR3: TGTGCCATCAGTGAAAGAAGGGAAGCCGAAGCTTTCTTT.

The chain uses TRBV7-8 and TRBJ1-5; 9 bases align to TRBD1. Losses at the gene ends were 8 bases for V and 4 bases for J; bases not matched to a gene: 6. This CDR3 region has 14 residues. Germline CDR1 is SGHVS and CDR2 is FQNEAQ. The CDR3 DNA is TGTGCCAGCTCCTCCGGGACAGGGAATCAGCCCCAGCATTTT. It is translated as CASSSGTGNQPQHF.

The chain uses TRBV28 and TRBJ1-4; D unresolved. V was pared by 6 bases and J by 0 bases, with 11 bases between. The germline gives CDR1 MDHEN, CDR2 SYDVKM. This CDR3 has 15 residues. As DNA, the CDR3 is TGTGCCAGCAGCTTTGACGCCGCAACTAATGAAAAACTGTTTTTT. It is translated as CASSFDAATNEKLFF.

This sequence joins TRBV6-5 and TRBJ1-4; D is uncertain. Trimming stripped 2 bases from V and 4 bases from J, with 11 bases between. Germline V gene sequence: CDR1 MNHEY, CDR2 SVGAGI. The CDR3 totals 15 residues. The CDR3, as DNA: TGTGCCAGCAGTTACCGGGCGGTTCATAATGAAAAACTGTTTTTT. This codes for CASSYRAVHNEKLFF.

The chain is built from TRBV4-2 and TRBJ1-2; D not resolved. The V end lost 4 bases, the J end lost 3 bases, and 12 bases lay between the germline ends. The V gene's germline CDR1 is LGHNA and CDR2 YNFKEQ. This CDR3 has 14 residues. In DNA form, the CDR3 reads TGTGCCAGCAGCCCCGAGGCAGGATACTATGGCTACACCTTC. Translating it yields CASSPEAGYYGYTF.

V and J are TRBV14 and TRBJ2-1, with D possibly matching TRBD2 (5 bases). The CDR3 spans 14 residues. Germline CDR1 and CDR2: SGHDN and FVKESK. V lost 5 bases and J lost 8, with 16 bases in between. CDR3 region: CASSAQLVSDEQFF. CDR3 in DNA: TGTGCCAGCAGCGCACAACTAGTATCGGATGAGCAGTTCTTC.

Turning to this clone: The junction departs from the called germline gene at one end, perhaps through a read error. The chain is built from TRBV9 and TRBJ2-3; D is uncertain. The CDR3 is made up of 14 amino acids. CDR1 is SGDLS, CDR2 YYNGEE, per germline. As DNA, the CDR3 is TGTGCCAACAGCGTATTCTCAGTTGCAGATACGCAGTATTTT. It is translated as CANSVFSVADTQYF.

This chain connects TRBV19 to TRBJ2-3; D call uncertain. This CDR3 comprises 13 residues. Between the trimmed V and J ends, which lost 6 bases and 2 bases, there was a span of 9 bases. Germline V gene sequence: CDR1 LNHDA, CDR2 SQIVND (reference sequence). The CDR3 region is CASSDAYTDTQYF. CDR3 bases: TGTGCCAGTAGCGACGCATACACAGATACGCAGTATTTT.

This CDR3 reads CASLSTGGSNYGYTF. The CDR3 region has the DNA TGTGCCAGCCTTTCAACAGGCGGTTCTAACTATGGCTACACCTTC. This rearrangement joins TRBV28 to TRBJ1-2; a weak D match, TRBD1 (5 bases). Germline V gene sequence: CDR1 MDHEN, CDR2 SYDVKM. The CDR3 is made up of 15 amino acids. V lost 8 bases to trimming and J lost 0 bases, with 16 bases between them.

This chain links TRBV19 with TRBJ1-1, with D possibly TRBD1 on 6 matching bases. The CDR3 sequence is 15 residues long. Looked up from germline, CDR1 is LNHDA and CDR2 is SQIVND (reference sequence). V was trimmed by 5 bases and J by 6 bases, leaving 19 bases between them. The CDR3 DNA follows: TGTGCCAGTAGTGCCCAGGCCGTTTCAGGGGCTGAAGCTTTCTTT. It encodes CASSAQAVSGAEAFF.

This chain joins TRBV12-3 or TRBV12-4 and TRBJ1-1; tentatively, D is TRBD1 (5 bases). Deletions cut 3 bases from V and 6 bases from J, with 11 bases between. This CDR3 region has 13 residues. This CDR3 is CASSFGAGSEAFF. CDR3 nucleotides: TGTGCCAGCAGTTTCGGGGCTGGGTCTGAAGCTTTCTTT.

The genes are TRBV5-6 and TRBJ2-1; TRBD2 matches at 8 bases. Trimming removed 5 bases from V and 4 bases from J; junction bases left unmatched: 8. The length of the CDR3 is 15 residues. Germline V gives CDR1 SGHDT, CDR2 YYEEEE. DNA for the CDR3: TGTGCCAGCAGGCCCAGGGGACTAGAGTACAATGAGCAGTTCTTC. Protein sequence: CASRPRGLEYNEQFF.

This clone was seen repeatedly, ten times or more. The chain is built from TRBV5-1 and TRBJ2-7; D is ambiguous. The CDR3 loop spans 15 amino acids. V was trimmed by 1 base and J by 6 bases, leaving 17 bases between them. Germline assignment: CDR1 SGHRS and CDR2 YFSETQ. CDR3 nucleotides: TGCGCCAGCAGCTTGATGTACGACGGAGTAGGCGAGCAGTACTTC. This sequence encodes CASSLMYDGVGEQYF. Using reference TRBV5-1 and TRBJ2-7 for the parts outside the CDR3, the full variable domain is KAGVTQTPRYLIKTRGQQVTLSCSPISGHRSVSWYQQTPGQGLQFLFEYFSETQRNKGNFPGRFSGRQFSNSRSEMNVSTLELGDSALYLCASSLMYDGVGEQYFGPGTRLTVT.

The V and J genes are TRBV5-6 and TRBJ1-5; D perhaps matches TRBD1 (6 bases). Trimming removed 2 bases from V and 6 bases from J, with 9 bases in between. Per the germline V gene, CDR1 is SGHDT and CDR2 is YYEEEE. This CDR3 is built from 13 residues. In nucleotides, the CDR3 is TGTGCCAGCAGCTTCGGGGGGGCTCAGCCCCAGCATTTT. It encodes CASSFGGAQPQHF.

V and J are TRBV29-1 and TRBJ2-5; TRBD1 matches 10 bases. CDR3 length equals 14 residues. Germline V gene sequence: CDR1 SQVTM, CDR2 ANQGSEA. The ends lost 6 bases at V and 4 bases at J; junction bases unmatched: 8. DNA for the CDR3: TGCAGCGTAGATAGGACAGGGGGAAGAGAGACCCAGTACTTC. Amino acids: CSVDRTGGRETQYF. Complete variable domain (other parts from reference TRBV29-1 and TRBJ2-5): SAVISQKPSRDICQRGTSLTIQCQVDSQVTMMFWYRQQPGQSLTLIATANQGSEATYESGFVIDKFPISRPNLTFSTLTVSNMSPEDSSIYLCSVDRTGGRETQYFGPGTRLLVL.

In this sample, this clone turned up once. The rearrangement uses TRBV14 and TRBJ2-2; weak D call: TRBD2 (5 bases). V was cut by 2 bases and J by 6 bases, with 16 bases left in between. This CDR3 is built from 16 residues. CDR1 and CDR2 (germline): SGHDN, FVKESK. The CDR3 nucleotides are TGTGCCAGCAGCCAATACAAACGGGGTAGGGCCGGGGAGCTGTTTTTT. This gives the protein CASSQYKRGRAGELFF.